Reported below is one T cell receptor (beta chain). The target antigen is unknown. The CDR3 is 16 amino acids. Per the germline V gene, CDR1 is SGHTA and CDR2 is FQGNSA. V was cut by 2 bases and J by 0 bases, with 10 bases left in between. Prepared TCR beta cDNA libraries contained unique molecular identifiers. TCRdb itself ran the PCR reads through MiXCR, one entry per CDR3 protein. The repertoire holds approximately 440,000 distinct CDR3 sequences, with around 40% as singletons. This entry is derived from a study of post-analysis software for immune sequencing data. General observations from the study: Relative to controls, patients had five TRBV segments at higher frequency, with TRBV5-6, TRBV5-1 and TRBV20-1 among these.

The source material was blood. The receptor was derived from a girl between 10 and 17 years old with multiple sclerosis. V gene TRBV7-2 combines with J gene TRBJ2-2; tentatively, D is TRBD1 or TRBD2 (5 bases each). The CDR3, as DNA: TGTGCCAGCAGCTTAAACGGGGCCTCGAACACCGGGGAGCTGTTTTTT. Amino acid sequence: CASSLNGASNTGELFF.